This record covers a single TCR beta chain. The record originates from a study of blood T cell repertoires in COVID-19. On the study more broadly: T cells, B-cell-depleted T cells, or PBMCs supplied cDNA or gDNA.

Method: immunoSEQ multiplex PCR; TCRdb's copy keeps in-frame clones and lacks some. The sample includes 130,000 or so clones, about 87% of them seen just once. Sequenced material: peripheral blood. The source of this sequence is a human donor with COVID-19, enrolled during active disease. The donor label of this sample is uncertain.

The CDR3 loop is CASSEGAVGELFF. CDR3 DNA sequence: TGCGCCAGCAGTGAGGGAGCGGTCGGGGAGCTGTTTTTT. V gene TRBV10-1 combines with J gene TRBJ2-2; a weak D match, TRBD2 (5 bases). Germline CDR1 reads WNHNN; CDR2 reads SYGVQD (reference sequence). The CDR3 consists of 13 residues. Trimming removed 2 bases at V and 7 bases at J, with 8 bases between.